This passage covers 30 T cell receptor beta chains from one sample sequenced in a study of tumor-infiltrating lymphocytes in oesophageal squamous cell carcinoma. TCRdb redid the calling of the PCR reads with MiXCR, one entry per CDR3 protein. This table holds approximately 20,000 distinct CDR3 sequences, about 35% found once. The sample consisted of esophageal tumor tissue. The receptor source for this set is a male donor with esophageal squamous cell carcinoma.

This clonotype was detected many times. This sequence may be a read error, since a much larger clone differs from it by one base. The chain is built from TRBV7-9 and TRBJ2-5; D not certain. Germline CDR1 and CDR2: SEHNR and FQNEAQ (reference sequence). V lost 1 base to trimming and J lost 11 bases, with 14 bases between them. CDR3 length: 13 amino acids. CDR3 loop: CASSLGSYNEQYF. CDR3 sequence (DNA): TGTGCCAGCAGCTTAGGCTCTTACAATGAGCAGTACTTC.

Comment on this clonotype: A much larger clone differs by one base, so this may be a read error. V is TRBV6-2 or TRBV6-3 and J is TRBJ2-1, with 12 bases that match TRBD2. The J call is in doubt because the DNA end fits TRBJ2-7 better. Germline V CDR1 and CDR2: MNHEY, SVGEGT. The CDR3 spans 20 residues. CDR3 bases: TGTGCCAGCAGTTACTATTACGGGACTAGCGGGCGCTTATCCTACAATGAGCAGTACTTC. Translated: CASSYYYGTSGRLSYNEQYF.

This clonotype turned up a few times. The CDR3 does not end in the conserved phenylalanine or tryptophan, so this is likely a read error. The DNA is omitted, as the CDR3 cannot be located on it reliably, and the CDR3 follows TCRdb's listing. This chain connects TRBV6-6 to TRBJ2-1; the listed D gene, TRBD1, was not tested against the DNA. Germline-derived CDR1 and CDR2 are MNHNY and SVGAGI (reference sequence). 15 amino acids form the CDR3, both terminal residues included. The chain's CDR3 is CASSFRGQYGYTFGS.

In this sample, this clonotype turned up many times. The chain employs TRBV6-9 and TRBJ2-5; TRBD1 agrees at 10 bases. The CDR3 length is 16 residues. Germline V gene data show CDR1 as MNHGY and CDR2 as SVAAGI. The J segment lost 2 bases and the V segment lost 2 bases, leaving 5 bases of the junction unmatched. CDR3: CASSYEGDRGQETQYF. The CDR3 DNA follows: TGTGCCAGCAGTTATGAGGGGGACAGGGGTCAAGAGACCCAGTACTTC.

The gene calls are TRBV7-2 and TRBJ2-5; D might be TRBD1 or TRBD2, each matching 5 bases. Gene TRBJ2-4 matches the end of the DNA better, so the J call may be wrong. The CDR3 has 16 amino acids. Germline V gives CDR1 SGHTA, CDR2 FQGNSA. The CDR3 loop is CASSLTGQSTKNIQYF. For the CDR3, the DNA is TGTGCCAGCAGCTTAACGGGGCAAAGCACCAAAAACATTCAGTACTTC.

As concerns this clonotype: Because the CDR3's place on the DNA is in doubt, the DNA is left out and the CDR3 is given as listed by TCRdb. The J gene is TRBJ2-5, the V gene TRBV7-5; the table's D call of TRBD2 was not tested on the DNA. TRBV7-5 represents a pseudogene. Both ends counted, the CDR3 spans 18 residues. The CDR3 loop is CISVPAAPGLAGGPEQFF.

This clonotype was observed at least ten times. J is TRBJ1-2 and V is TRBV2, with D hard to call. V was trimmed by 2 bases and J by 4 bases, leaving 11 bases between them. The CDR3 runs to 14 residues. The germline gives CDR1 SNHLY, CDR2 FYNNEI. The CDR3 protein is CASSEFPTIYGYTF. As DNA, the CDR3 is TGTGCCAGCAGTGAATTCCCCACGATCTATGGCTACACCTTC.

Only one count was recorded for this clonotype. V usage is TRBV2 and J usage is TRBJ2-2, with 7 bases identical to TRBD1. Germline values: CDR1 SNHLY, CDR2 FYNNEI. V dropped 6 bases and J dropped 0; count of bases not matched to a gene: 4. This CDR3 has 15 residues. DNA for the CDR3: TGTGCCAGCAGGGACAGGCGAGCGAACACCGGGGAGCTGTTTTTT. It translates to CASRDRRANTGELFF.

This clonotype was detected ten times or more. DNA of the CDR3: TGTGCCAGTAGTATAGTTCAGGAAGAGACCCAGTACTTC. Amino acid sequence: CASSIVQEETQYF. The V gene is TRBV19, the J gene TRBJ2-5; no clear D. CDR1 is LNHDA and CDR2 is SQIVND in the germline V gene (reference sequence). V gave up 1 base and J gave up 3 bases, with 6 bases separating them. The CDR3 sequence is 13 residues long.

The sample holds a few counts of this clonotype. The V call is TRBV7-2, the J call TRBJ1-5; weak D call: TRBD1 (5 bases). Germline V gene data show CDR1 as SGHTA and CDR2 as FQGNSA. The CDR3 is made up of 15 amino acids. Trimming cost V 1 base and J 7 bases, with 14 bases left between them. CDR3 DNA: TGTGCCAGCAGCTTAGAGTCGGGGGTTACCCAGCCCCAGCATTTT. This translates into CASSLESGVTQPQHF.

With respect to this clonotype: The missing conserved phenylalanine or tryptophan at the end of this CDR3 makes a read error likely. The DNA is left out, because the CDR3 cannot be placed on it with certainty; the CDR3 is given as TCRdb lists it. The chain links TRBV7-6 to TRBJ2-3; whether TRBD1, the table's D call, matches the DNA was not checked. Germline CDR1 reads SGHVS; CDR2 reads FNYEAQ. Including both end residues, the CDR3 is 18 amino acids long. The CDR3 loop reads CASSPIYAGGRNEQFFGP.

The sample holds a few counts of this clonotype. The V and J genes are TRBV3-1 and TRBJ2-5; 15 positions match TRBD2. Near its end, the DNA agrees better with TRBJ2-7, so the J call may be wrong. CDR1 is LGHDT and CDR2 is YNNKEL in the germline V gene (reference sequence). The CDR3 has 16 residues. CDR3 region: CASLGLAGGYYYEQYF. CDR3 DNA sequence: TGTGCCAGCCTTGGACTAGCGGGAGGGTACTACTACGAGCAGTACTTC.

The rearrangement joins TRBV7-8 to TRBJ2-6; D is unresolved. The end of the DNA is better explained by TRBJ2-5, so the J call may be wrong. CDR1 and CDR2 (germline): SGHVS, FQNEAQ. The length of the CDR3 is 14 residues. The CDR3 coding sequence is TGTGCCAGCAGCTTAGCTTTCAGCCAAGAGACCCAGTACTTC. Its translation is CASSLAFSQETQYF.

The chain carries TRBV7-8 and TRBJ2-3; D is ambiguous. CDR1 and CDR2 (germline): SGHVS, FQNEAQ. CDR3 length equals 14 residues. V was pared by 0 bases and J by 3 bases, with 7 bases between. The CDR3 coding sequence is TGTGCCAGCAGCTTAGCTTCAGATACAGATACGCAGTATTTT. This translates into CASSLASDTDTQYF.

The chain recombines TRBV28 with TRBJ2-4; TRBD1 agrees at 8 bases. Gene TRBJ2-7 matches the end of the DNA better, so the J call may be wrong. CDR3 length equals 15 residues. Germline V gene data show CDR1 as MDHEN and CDR2 as SYDVKM. DNA for the CDR3: TGTGCCAGCAGTTTAAGGCGGCAGGGGGCTTACGAGCAGTACTTC. Translation gives CASSLRRQGAYEQYF.

In this sample, this clonotype turned up many times. V is TRBV12-3 or TRBV12-4 and J is TRBJ2-6; 7 bases agree with TRBD1. The J segment lost 3 bases and the V segment lost 5 bases, leaving 7 bases of the junction unmatched. This CDR3 is built from 16 residues. CDR3 bases: TGTGCCAGCAGTCCTGGACAGGCGGGTGGGGCCAACGTCCTGACTTTC. This translates into CASSPGQAGGANVLTF.

This clonotype was seen repeatedly, ten times or more. This chain connects TRBV10-1 to TRBJ2-2, with 8 bases aligning to TRBD1. This CDR3 contains 14 residues. Germline CDR1 and CDR2: WNHNN and SYGVQD (reference sequence). Unmatched junction bases numbered 2, after V lost 2 bases and J lost 6 bases. CDR3 DNA: TGCGCCAGCAGTGAGCAGACAGGGGCCGGGGAGCTGTTTTTT. Encoded protein: CASSEQTGAGELFF.

The rearrangement links TRBV7-2 to TRBJ2-3; no clear D. Germline assignment: CDR1 SGHTA and CDR2 FQGNSA. The CDR3 sequence is 13 residues long. The germline V and J ends were trimmed by 6 bases and 2 bases, with 9 bases remaining between them. This CDR3 reads CASSFEYTDTQYF. For the CDR3, the DNA is TGTGCCAGCAGTTTCGAGTACACAGATACGCAGTATTTT. The entire variable domain, with the rest obtained from reference TRBV7-2 and TRBJ2-3, is as follows: GAGVSQSPSNKVTEKGKDVELRCDPISGHTALYWYRQSLGQGLEFLIYFQGNSAPDKSGLPSDRFSAERTGGSVSTLTIQRTQQEDSAVYLCASSFEYTDTQYFGPGTRLTVL.

Only a few counts were recorded for this clonotype. The chain uses TRBV6-1 and TRBJ1-1; the D is unclear. CDR1 is MNHNS, CDR2 SASEGT, per germline. CDR3 length: 14 amino acids. V lost 10 bases, J lost 1 base, and 16 bases lay in between. The CDR3 DNA reads as TGTGCCACACATCCCCCGGTTTGGAACACTGAAGCTTTCTTT. The encoded protein is CATHPPVWNTEAFF.

This clonotype was detected ten times or more. J is TRBJ2-6 and V is TRBV5-1; possibly TRBD2 for D (6 bases). With 2 bases removed from V and 1 base from J, the gap between germline ends came to 7 bases. This CDR3 has 15 amino acids. Per the germline V gene, CDR1 is SGHRS and CDR2 is YFSETQ. In DNA form, the CDR3 reads TGCGCCAGCAGCTTAGGAGGGTCTGGGGCCAACGTCCTGACTTTC. Encoded protein: CASSLGGSGANVLTF.

The chain carries TRBV6-2 or TRBV6-3 and TRBJ1-5, with 9 bases that match TRBD1. The trim removed 5 bases at V and 5 bases at J, leaving 7 bases unmatched. Germline V gene sequence: CDR1 MNHEY, CDR2 SVGEGT. This CDR3 region has 15 residues. DNA for the CDR3: TGTGCCAGCAGTGGCTCAACAGGGGGCGATCAGCCCCAGCATTTT. Residues: CASSGSTGGDQPQHF.

This clonotype was found many times. This sequence joins TRBV5-5 and TRBJ1-1; a weak D match, TRBD1 (6 bases). V dropped 0 bases and J dropped 0 bases, with 15 bases sitting between them. CDR3 length: 17 amino acids. The germline V gene has CDR1 SGHKS and CDR2 YYEKEE (reference sequence). This chain's CDR3 is CASSLDLTGGLNTEAFF. In DNA form, the CDR3 reads TGTGCCAGCAGCTTGGATCTGACGGGGGGGCTGAACACTGAAGCTTTCTTT.

The chain is built from TRBV5-1 and TRBJ2-5; D remains ambiguous. The DNA end is more similar to TRBJ1-2, so the J call may be wrong. The CDR3 consists of 14 residues. Germline CDR1 is SGHRS and CDR2 is YFSETQ. This chain's CDR3 is CASSFGQANYGYTF. CDR3 DNA sequence: TGCGCCAGCAGCTTTGGGCAGGCTAACTATGGCTACACCTTC.

The chain is built from TRBV19 and TRBJ2-3, with D possibly matching TRBD1 (6 bases). Germline V lookup: CDR1 LNHDA, CDR2 SQIVND (reference sequence). V was shortened by 6 bases and J by 2 bases, with 15 bases between the two germline ends. The CDR3 is made up of 15 amino acids. The DNA for the CDR3 is TGTGCCAGTAGCTTATGGACAGACGACACAGATACGCAGTATTTT. This encodes CASSLWTDDTDTQYF.

This clonotype was seen more than once but under ten times. The chain joins TRBV7-2 to TRBJ1-5; D possibly corresponds to TRBD1 (5 bases). CDR1 is SGHTA, CDR2 FQGNSA, per germline. Trimming cost V 5 bases and J 7 bases, with 12 bases left between them. CDR3 length: 13 residues. The CDR3 reads CASSVRGNQPQHF. The CDR3 region has the DNA TGTGCCAGCAGCGTTAGGGGTAACCAGCCCCAGCATTTT.

This clonotype was seen more than once but under ten times. V gene TRBV7-3 combines with J gene TRBJ2-5; TRBD2 is a possible D gene (6 bases). Near its end, the DNA agrees better with TRBJ2-7, so the J call may be wrong. The CDR3 sequence is 13 residues long. Germline V gene data show CDR1 as SGHTA and CDR2 as FQGTGA. The CDR3 bases are TGTGCCAGCAGCCCTCGGAGGGGCTACGAGCAGTACTTC. Protein: CASSPRRGYEQYF.

This clonotype was picked up one time. The J gene is TRBJ1-1, the V gene TRBV30; D is unclear. The V gene's germline CDR1 is GTSNPN and CDR2 SVGIG (reference sequence). The CDR3 length is 11 residues. V dropped 1 base and J dropped 8 bases, with 8 bases sitting between them. The CDR3 loop is CAWSGSWEAFF. As DNA, the CDR3 is TGTGCCTGGAGTGGATCTTGGGAAGCTTTCTTT.

This clonotype was seen repeatedly, ten times or more. The chain links TRBV28 to TRBJ1-5; a possible D gene is TRBD1 (5 bases). This CDR3 is 15 amino acids long. Germline CDR1 MDHEN, CDR2 SYDVKM. Trimming stripped 5 bases from V and 0 bases from J, with 11 bases between. The CDR3 DNA reads TGTGCCAGCAGTGGGGCGGCCTATAGCAATCAGCCCCAGCATTTT. Its translation: CASSGAAYSNQPQHF.

This clonotype appeared many times. This chain links TRBV5-1 with TRBJ1-2; unclear D gene. Deletions cut 4 bases from V and 3 bases from J, with 10 bases between. Per germline, CDR1 SGHRS and CDR2 YFSETQ. This CDR3 spans 13 amino acids. In DNA, the CDR3 is TGCGCCAGCAGCCCGCGGGGAGACTATGGCTACACCTTC. Amino acids: CASSPRGDYGYTF. Variable domain in full (rest from reference TRBV5-1 and TRBJ1-2): KAGVTQTPRYLIKTRGQQVTLSCSPISGHRSVSWYQQTPGQGLQFLFEYFSETQRNKGNFPGRFSGRQFSNSRSEMNVSTLELGDSALYLCASSPRGDYGYTFGSGTRLTVV.

The chain carries TRBV12-3 or TRBV12-4 and TRBJ2-7, with a tentative D call TRBD1 (5 bases). This CDR3 has 16 residues. The ends were cut back, 5 bases at V and 3 bases at J, with 20 bases in the middle. DNA of the CDR3: TGTGCCAGCAGTCCTCGCCCCCAGGGCGGCCGCTACGAGCAGTACTTC. Translation: CASSPRPQGGRYEQYF.